This T cell receptor beta chain was retrieved from a study of cytomegalovirus exposure and HLA in healthy donors. A word on this clone: Antigen: not known.

13 Jbeta primers and 60 Vbeta primers were used for the PCR. Profiling relied on immunoSEQ multiplex PCR, and the TCRdb table lists in-frame clones only, not all of them. The sample shows roughly 140,000 clones, around 80% of them seen only once. Study findings and constraints: In a later analysis, an Asian-associated ancestry cluster reportedly showed fewer N-insertions than the approximately 660-donor mean.

The CDR3 runs 13 residues. Trimming stripped 6 bases from V and 5 bases from J, with 12 bases between. Germline V gene lookup returns CDR1 SGHDN and CDR2 FVKESK. The V gene is TRBV14, the J gene TRBJ2-3; a possible D gene is TRBD2 (6 bases). The specimen sequenced was PBMCs. This TCR was sampled from a female donor in good health and CMV-seronegative. This CDR3 reads CASSRDWVDTQYF. The DNA for the CDR3 is TGTGCCAGCAGTCGGGACTGGGTAGATACGCAGTATTTT. The full variable domain, its missing parts supplied by reference TRBV14 and TRBJ2-3, is EAGVTQFPSHSVIEKGQTVTLRCDPISGHDNLYWYRRVMGKEIKFLLHFVKESKQDESGMPNNRFLAERTGGTYSTLKVQPAELEDSGVYFCASSRDWVDTQYFGPGTRLTVL.